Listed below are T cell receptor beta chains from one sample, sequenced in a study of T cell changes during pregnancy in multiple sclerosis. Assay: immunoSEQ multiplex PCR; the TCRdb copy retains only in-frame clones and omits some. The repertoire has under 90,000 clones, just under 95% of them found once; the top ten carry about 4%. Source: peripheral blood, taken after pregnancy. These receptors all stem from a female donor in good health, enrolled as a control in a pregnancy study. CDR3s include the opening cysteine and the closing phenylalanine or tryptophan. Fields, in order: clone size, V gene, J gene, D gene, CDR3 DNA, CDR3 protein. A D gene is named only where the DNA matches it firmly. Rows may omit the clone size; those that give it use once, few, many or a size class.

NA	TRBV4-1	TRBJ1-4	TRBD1	TGCGCCAGCAGCCAAGTTTGGGACAGCCTACAAAAACTGTTTTTT	CASSQVWDSLQKLFF
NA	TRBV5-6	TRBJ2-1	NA	TGTGCCAGCAGCTCGTTCCTAATTGAGCAGTTCTTC	CASSSFLIEQFF
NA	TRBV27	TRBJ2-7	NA	TGTGCCAGCAGTTTAGGATCGGGGGACCCTTCCTACGAGCAGTACTTC	CASSLGSGDPSYEQYF
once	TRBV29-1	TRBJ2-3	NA	TGCAGCGTTGACCCTTGGGCCCAGACCAGCACAGATACGCAGTATTTT	CSVDPWAQTSTDTQYF
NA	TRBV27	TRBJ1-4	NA	TGTGCCAGCAGTATCTGGGGCGGGAGTGGTGAAAAACTGTTTTTT	CASSIWGGSGEKLFF
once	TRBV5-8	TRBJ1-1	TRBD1	TGTGCCAGCAGCGGGACAGGGCCGGCTTTCTTT	CASSGTGPAFF
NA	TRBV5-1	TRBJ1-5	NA	TGCGCCAGCAGCTTGGTTGCCGGGGACAATCAGCCCCAGCATTTT	CASSLVAGDNQPQHF
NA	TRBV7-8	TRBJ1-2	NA	TGTGCCAGCAGCTTAGCGCCGAGAGATAACTATGGCTACACCTTC	CASSLAPRDNYGYTF
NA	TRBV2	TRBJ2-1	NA	TGTGCCAGCAGTGAGAGACAGGCGAGGGTCAATGAGCAGTTCTTC	CASSERQARVNEQFF
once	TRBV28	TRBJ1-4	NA	TGTGCCAGCAGTGGACTAGGGGCGACGACTAATGAAAAACTGTTTTTT	CASSGLGATTNEKLFF
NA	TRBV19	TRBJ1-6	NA	TGTGCCAGTAGGGCACATTCCGATAATTCACCCCTCCACTTT	CASRAHSDNSPLHF
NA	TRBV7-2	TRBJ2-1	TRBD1	TGTGCCAGCAGGACAGGGCCCTACAATGAGCAGTTCTTC	CASRTGPYNEQFF
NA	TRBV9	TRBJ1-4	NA	TGTGCCAGCAGCCCAAATGAGGGGGTACGAGAAAAACTGTTTTTT	CASSPNEGVREKLFF